These 17 T cell receptor beta chains share one sample of origin, sequenced in a study of blood T cell repertoires in COVID-19. Assay used: immunoSEQ multiplex PCR; TCRdb lists only in-frame clones, some missing. This sample yields fewer than 70,000 clones, of which 78% are seen a single time; under 5% belongs to the top ten. The sequenced material came from peripheral blood. The source of these receptors is a human donor in a cohort sampled during active COVID-19.

The chain links TRBV28 to TRBJ2-7; 13 bases map to TRBD2. CDR1 and CDR2 from the germline V gene are MDHEN and SYDVKM. The CDR3 length is 14 residues. V shed 3 bases and J 13 bases; nucleotides not matched to a gene: 9. In nucleotides, the CDR3 is TGTGCCAGCAGTTTCAGAAGGACTAGCGGGAGTGGATACTTC. Translation gives CASSFRRTSGSGYF.

The chain carries TRBV27 and TRBJ2-1, with TRBD1 identical over 7 bases. The CDR3 contains 17 residues. CDR1 is MNHEY and CDR2 is SMNVEV in the germline V gene (reference sequence). Losses at the gene ends were 3 bases for V and 5 bases for J; bases not matched to a gene: 13. CDR3 sequence (DNA): TGTGCCAGCAGTTTGAGGCTAAGACAGGGAAGAAACAATGAGCAGTTCTTC. It translates to CASSLRLRQGRNNEQFF.

This clone was recorded once. The V gene is TRBV6-6, the J gene TRBJ1-4; D is ambiguous. The CDR3 is made up of 14 amino acids. The V gene's germline CDR1 is MNHNY and CDR2 SVGAGI (reference sequence). Trimming cost V 3 bases and J 17 bases, with 22 bases left between them. CDR3 nucleotides: TGTGCCAGCAGTTATGAGGCGACGTTCACTCGAATTTTTTTT. As protein: CASSYEATFTRIFF.

The chain recombines TRBV9 with TRBJ2-7; 8 bases map to TRBD2. In germline, CDR1 is SGDLS, CDR2 YYNGEE. The CDR3 spans 14 residues. V lost 4 bases and J lost 5; bases outside the gene matches: 8. CDR3 coding DNA: TGTGCCAGCAGCACCCGGACTAGCCCCAACGAGCAGTACTTC. Protein product: CASSTRTSPNEQYF.

This clone was seen just once. The chain joins TRBV7-2 to TRBJ2-7; 7 nucleotides agree with TRBD1. The germline V gene has CDR1 SGHTA and CDR2 FQGNSA. The V and J ends lost 5 bases and 2 bases, in that order; junction bases with no gene match: 6. The CDR3 sequence is 14 residues long. CDR3 protein: CASSLYRGPYEQYF. The CDR3 DNA follows: TGTGCCAGCAGCCTCTACAGGGGCCCCTACGAGCAGTACTTC.

The V gene is TRBV7-6, the J gene TRBJ2-7, with D possibly matching TRBD1 (6 bases). Trimming pared 5 bases from V and 2 bases from J, leaving 10 bases between. Germline V gene data show CDR1 as SGHVS and CDR2 as FNYEAQ. The CDR3 runs to 13 residues. The CDR3 DNA reads as TGTGCCAGCAGCCTCCGGGACACCTACGAGCAGTACTTC. Residues: CASSLRDTYEQYF.

This chain joins TRBV3-1 (or the pseudogene TRBV3-2) and TRBJ1-5; D uncertain. V lost 0 bases to trimming and J lost 5 bases, with 5 bases between them. This CDR3 has 13 amino acids. Germline V lookup: CDR1 LGHDT, CDR2 YNNKEL (reference sequence). CDR3 region: CASSQDRYQPQHF. The CDR3 nucleotides are TGTGCCAGCAGCCAAGACCGGTATCAGCCCCAGCATTTT.

This chain uses TRBV7-9 with TRBJ1-2; no reliable D call. Deletions cut 5 bases from V and 2 bases from J, with 9 bases between. The CDR3 sequence is 13 residues long. Per germline, CDR1 SEHNR and CDR2 FQNEAQ (reference sequence). The CDR3 DNA reads as TGTGCCAGCAGCCCAGGCTTGAACTATGGCTACACCTTC. This translates into CASSPGLNYGYTF.

The chain has TRBV9 and TRBJ2-3, with a weak D call TRBD2 (6 bases). The CDR3 runs to 16 residues. The germline V gene has CDR1 SGDLS and CDR2 YYNGEE. V was cut by 4 bases and J by 4 bases, with 19 bases left in between. In nucleotides, the CDR3 is TGTGCCAGCAGCTCCGTCGGGGGAGGAGGGGCAGATACGCAGTATTTT. It specifies CASSSVGGGGADTQYF.

The rearrangement links TRBV29-1 to TRBJ1-2, with 7 bases fitting TRBD1. After removal of 7 bases from V and 7 bases from J, the junction contained 6 bases not matched to a gene. Germline V gene sequence: CDR1 SQVTM, CDR2 ANQGSEA. This CDR3 contains 11 residues. CDR3 DNA sequence: TGCAGCGGCATAACAGGGGTTGGCTACACCTTC. The encoded protein is CSGITGVGYTF.

V is TRBV6-2 or TRBV6-3 and J is TRBJ1-5; D perhaps matches TRBD1 (6 bases). CDR1 is MNHEY and CDR2 is SVGEGT in the germline V gene. The CDR3 has 15 residues. The V end was cut by 0 bases, the J end by 5 bases, with 11 bases between. The CDR3 loop is CASSYSGGTYQPQHF. DNA of the CDR3: TGTGCCAGCAGTTACTCAGGGGGTACTTATCAGCCCCAGCATTTT.

The chain employs TRBV24-1 and TRBJ2-1, with 10 bases lining up with TRBD2. This CDR3 is 15 amino acids long. V lost 5 bases, J lost 7 bases, and 7 bases stayed unmatched. Germline assignment: CDR1 KGHDR and CDR2 SFDVKD. CDR3 amino acids: CATSVTSGIYNEQFF. CDR3 coding DNA: TGTGCCACCAGTGTTACTAGCGGGATATATAATGAGCAGTTCTTC.

The chain is built from TRBV30 and TRBJ2-2, with D possibly TRBD1 on 6 matching bases. The CDR3 is 13 residues long. Germline V gene sequence: CDR1 GTSNPN, CDR2 SVGIG (reference sequence). Between the trimmed V and J ends, which lost 3 bases and 6 bases, there was a span of 11 bases. Here the CDR3 DNA reads TGTGCCTGGAGCCTAACAGGGTCCGGGGAGCTGTTTTTT. This gives the protein CAWSLTGSGELFF.

CDR3 DNA: TGTGCCACCAGCAGTGATAGCGGGGGGGCAGATACGCAGTATTTT. Translated, it gives CATSSDSGGADTQYF. V gene TRBV15 combines with J gene TRBJ2-3; 11 nucleotides line up with TRBD2. Losses at the gene ends were 3 bases for V and 4 bases for J; bases not matched to a gene: 3. There are 15 residues in the CDR3. Germline loops: CDR1 LNHNV, CDR2 YYDKDF (reference sequence).

The chain is built from TRBV15 and TRBJ2-7, with TRBD2 identical over 8 bases. This CDR3 has 16 amino acids. V dropped 1 base and J dropped 4; count of bases not matched to a gene: 9. CDR1 is LNHNV and CDR2 is YYDKDF in the germline V gene (reference sequence). The CDR3 sequence: CATSRVGGGGLYEQYF. The CDR3, as DNA: TGTGCCACCAGCAGAGTCGGGGGCGGGGGGCTTTACGAGCAGTACTTC.

CDR3 nucleotide sequence: TGTGCCAGCAGTTTACCCGACAGTAGCAATCAGCCCCAGCATTTT. This codes for CASSLPDSSNQPQHF. The rearrangement uses TRBV28 and TRBJ1-5, with D possibly matching TRBD1 (5 bases). Germline CDR1 reads MDHEN; CDR2 reads SYDVKM. V lost 2 bases and J 0 bases, leaving 8 bases between the germline ends. CDR3 size: 15 residues.

V and J are TRBV6-5 and TRBJ1-1, with 10 bases that match TRBD1. The CDR3 runs to 15 residues. The V segment lost 5 bases and the J segment 4 bases; nucleotides outside the gene matches: 7. Per germline, CDR1 MNHEY and CDR2 SVGAGI. The CDR3 reads CASSLGTGVPTEAFF. The CDR3 region has the DNA TGTGCCAGCAGTCTCGGGACAGGGGTTCCCACTGAAGCTTTCTTT.